Each of the 11 T cell receptor beta chains below was sequenced from the same sample in a study of T cell clones after liver transplantation. Produced via immunoSEQ multiplex PCR; TCRdb's table is partial and in-frame only. The data contain nearly 55,000 clones, roughly 80% of them singletons. The sample in question was CD4+ T cells from blood, obtained before liver transplant. Every receptor here comes from a human donor who received a liver transplant.

The rearrangement uses TRBV7-9 and TRBJ2-1; weak D call: TRBD2 (5 bases). This CDR3 has 15 amino acids. The V and J ends lost 5 bases and 9 bases respectively, with 20 bases between them. Germline CDR1 SEHNR, CDR2 FQNEAQ (reference sequence). The CDR3 loop is CASSPHRSGSAEQFF. In nucleotides, the CDR3 is TGTGCCAGCAGCCCCCATCGTTCGGGAAGCGCTGAGCAGTTCTTC.

CDR3 amino acids: CASSSQGPGANVLTF. DNA of the CDR3: TGTGCCAGCAGTTCACAGGGGCCTGGGGCCAACGTCCTGACTTTC. V is TRBV28 and J is TRBJ2-6; 7 nucleotides line up with TRBD1. In germline, CDR1 is MDHEN, CDR2 SYDVKM. J lost 2 bases, V lost 4 bases, and 2 bases had no gene match. This CDR3 contains 15 residues.

This clone came up once. The genes are TRBV29-1 and TRBJ2-3; perhaps TRBD2 as D (5 bases). The CDR3 loop spans 13 amino acids. Germline loops: CDR1 SQVTM, CDR2 ANQGSEA. V dropped 5 bases and J dropped 3 bases, with 12 bases sitting between them. The CDR3 DNA follows: TGCAGCGTTCCCCACGGGGTTACAGATACGCAGTATTTT. Protein sequence: CSVPHGVTDTQYF.

The chain couples TRBV29-1 to TRBJ2-2; the match to TRBD1 covers 7 bases. CDR1 and CDR2 from the germline V gene are SQVTM and ANQGSEA. The CDR3 covers 13 residues. Losses at the gene ends were 3 bases for V and 7 bases for J; bases not matched to a gene: 5. The CDR3 sequence: CSVEQTGNGELFF. The DNA for the CDR3 is TGCAGCGTTGAGCAGACAGGGAACGGGGAGCTGTTTTTT.

This sequence joins TRBV5-4 and TRBJ1-4; 8 bases map to TRBD1. This CDR3 contains 15 residues. Germline V gene data show CDR1 as SGHNT and CDR2 as YYREEE (reference sequence). V dropped 4 bases and J dropped 6; count of bases not matched to a gene: 8. The CDR3 sequence is CASSARQGSHEKLFF. CDR3 DNA sequence: TGTGCCAGCAGCGCGAGACAGGGGTCCCATGAAAAACTGTTTTTT.

CDR3 amino acids: CASTAAGGRETQYF. CDR3 DNA sequence: TGTGCCAGCACAGCCGCAGGGGGCCGAGAGACCCAGTACTTC. The chain couples TRBV2 to TRBJ2-5; TRBD1 matches at 8 bases. With 7 bases clipped from V and 4 bases from J, the junction kept 8 bases outside the gene matches. This CDR3 comprises 14 residues. CDR1 is SNHLY, CDR2 FYNNEI, per germline.

The J gene is TRBJ2-7, the V gene TRBV7-2; 11 bases map to TRBD1. Germline V gene data show CDR1 as SGHTA and CDR2 as FQGNSA. V shed 2 bases, J shed 1 base, and the junction held 4 bases outside the gene matches. The CDR3 consists of 16 residues. The CDR3: CASSLRGQGGSYEQYF. CDR3 coding DNA: TGTGCCAGCAGCTTAAGGGGACAGGGGGGGTCCTACGAGCAGTACTTC.

As concerns this clone: One end of the junction does not line up with germline, which may come from a read error. The chain recombines TRBV7-7 with TRBJ2-2; the match to TRBD2 covers 9 bases. The CDR3 is 16 residues long. Germline assignment: CDR1 SSHAT and CDR2 FNYEAQ (reference sequence). Here the CDR3 reads CASSAASGANTGELFF. CDR3 in DNA: TGTGCTAGCAGCGCCGCTAGCGGGGCGAACACCGGGGAGCTGTTTTTT.

V gene TRBV27 combines with J gene TRBJ1-4, with D maybe TRBD1 (5 bases). The CDR3 runs 15 residues. Germline CDR1 MNHEY, CDR2 SMNVEV (reference sequence). Trimming pared 6 bases from V and 3 bases from J, leaving 14 bases between. CDR3 sequence reads: CASSLNRRPNEKLFF. Written as DNA, the CDR3 is TGTGCCAGCAGCTTGAACAGGAGGCCTAATGAAAAACTGTTTTTT.

This chain uses TRBV2 with TRBJ2-3; 15 bases agree with TRBD2. Germline V CDR1 and CDR2: SNHLY, FYNNEI. V dropped 10 bases and J dropped 2; count of bases not matched to a gene: 4. The CDR3 extends over 15 amino acids. The CDR3 DNA is TGTGCCACCGGGACTAGCGGGAGGACCACAGATACGCAGTATTTT. This translates into CATGTSGRTTDTQYF. The complete variable domain, with remaining parts taken from reference TRBV2 and TRBJ2-3, reads EPEVTQTPSHQVTQMGQEVILRCVPISNHLYFYWYRQILGQKVEFLVSFYNNEISEKSEIFDDQFSVERPDGSNFTLKIRSTKLEDSAMYFCATGTSGRTTDTQYFGPGTRLTVL.

The J gene is TRBJ1-3, the V gene TRBV9; D unresolved. The V end lost 3 bases, the J end lost 2 bases, and 6 bases lay between the germline ends. The germline V gene encodes CDR1 SGDLS and CDR2 YYNGEE. This CDR3 is built from 13 residues. CDR3 sequence: CASSALPGNTIYF. The CDR3 DNA sequence: TGTGCCAGCAGCGCCCTTCCTGGAAACACCATATATTTT.